These T cell receptor beta chains were read from a single sample in a study of blood T cell repertoires in COVID-19. Assay used: immunoSEQ multiplex PCR; TCRdb lists only in-frame clones, some missing. The table has about 120,000 clones, nearly 90% seen once. The material sequenced was peripheral blood. The receptors stem from a woman aged 60-75 years with COVID-19, enrolled during active disease. Each CDR3 is given with its conserved first and last residue. The order of the fields is V gene, D gene, clone size, J gene, CDR3 protein, CDR3 DNA. The D gene is left open where the match is weak. Where a row states a size, it is once, few, many or the class of an expanded clone; other rows omit it.

V gene: TRBV7-9; D gene: TRBD1; clone size: .; J gene: TRBJ2-7; CDR3 protein: CASSFTGGSMRHHAYEQYF; CDR3 DNA: TGTGCCAGCAGCTTTACAGGGGGGAGCATGAGGCATCATGCCTACGAGCAGTACTTC
V gene: TRBV5-4; D gene: .; clone size: .; J gene: TRBJ2-1; CDR3 protein: CASSPTVGEQFF; CDR3 DNA: TGTGCCAGCAGCCCGACAGTTGGTGAGCAGTTCTTC
V gene: TRBV5-1; D gene: .; clone size: .; J gene: TRBJ1-1; CDR3 protein: CASSAALQGPSEAFF; CDR3 DNA: TGCGCCAGCAGCGCGGCCCTTCAGGGCCCCTCTGAAGCTTTCTTT
V gene: TRBV5-1; D gene: TRBD1; clone size: once; J gene: TRBJ2-3; CDR3 protein: CASSLDRGGTDTQYF; CDR3 DNA: TGCGCCAGCAGCTTGGACAGGGGTGGTACAGATACGCAGTATTTT
V gene: TRBV5-1; D gene: .; clone size: .; J gene: TRBJ2-4; CDR3 protein: CASSSPGVAKNIQYF; CDR3 DNA: TGCGCCAGCAGTTCCCCAGGGGTAGCCAAAAACATTCAGTACTTC
V gene: TRBV2; D gene: .; clone size: .; J gene: TRBJ1-2; CDR3 protein: CASRENEFGLNNYGYTF; CDR3 DNA: TGTGCCAGCAGGGAGAACGAGTTTGGACTGAATAACTATGGCTACACCTTC
V gene: TRBV13; D gene: .; clone size: .; J gene: TRBJ1-6; CDR3 protein: CASSLGVRGYNSPLHF; CDR3 DNA: TGTGCCAGCAGCTTAGGGGTCAGGGGCTATAATTCACCCCTCCACTTT
V gene: TRBV5-1; D gene: TRBD1; clone size: .; J gene: TRBJ1-2; CDR3 protein: CASSLGDREAYGYTF; CDR3 DNA: TGCGCCAGCAGCTTGGGCGACAGGGAGGCCTATGGCTACACCTTC
V gene: TRBV3-1/TRBV3-2; D gene: TRBD1; clone size: .; J gene: TRBJ1-1; CDR3 protein: CATRTGQAAPNTEAFF; CDR3 DNA: TGTGCCACGAGAACGGGACAGGCAGCCCCTAACACTGAAGCTTTCTTT
V gene: TRBV5-6; D gene: .; clone size: .; J gene: TRBJ2-3; CDR3 protein: CASSLTAGGIDTQYF; CDR3 DNA: TGTGCCAGCAGCTTGACGGCAGGCGGGATTGATACGCAGTATTTT
V gene: TRBV20-1; D gene: .; clone size: .; J gene: TRBJ1-1; CDR3 protein: CSASQGTEAFF; CDR3 DNA: TGCAGTGCGAGCCAGGGCACTGAAGCTTTCTTT
V gene: TRBV7-8; D gene: TRBD2; clone size: .; J gene: TRBJ2-2; CDR3 protein: CASSTRTSGGAGELFF; CDR3 DNA: TGTGCCAGCAGCACCCGGACTAGCGGGGGGGCGGGGGAGCTGTTTTTT
V gene: TRBV19; D gene: TRBD1; clone size: .; J gene: TRBJ2-7; CDR3 protein: CASSITGGSYEQYF; CDR3 DNA: TGTGCCAGTAGTATAACAGGGGGCTCCTACGAGCAGTACTTC
V gene: TRBV5-6; D gene: .; clone size: .; J gene: TRBJ2-1; CDR3 protein: CASSLKSSDEQFF; CDR3 DNA: TGTGCCAGCAGCTTGAAATCGAGCGATGAGCAGTTCTTC
V gene: TRBV5-6; D gene: TRBD1; clone size: .; J gene: TRBJ1-1; CDR3 protein: CASGYRGAGNTEAFF; CDR3 DNA: TGTGCCAGCGGCTACAGGGGCGCGGGGAACACTGAAGCTTTCTTT
V gene: TRBV10-3; D gene: TRBD2; clone size: .; J gene: TRBJ2-1; CDR3 protein: CAIGIQRGGSVNEQFF; CDR3 DNA: TGTGCCATCGGGATCCAGCGGGGGGGCAGTGTGAATGAGCAGTTCTTC
V gene: TRBV5-5; D gene: TRBD1; clone size: .; J gene: TRBJ1-2; CDR3 protein: CASSLWPGGNYGYTF; CDR3 DNA: TGTGCCAGCAGCTTGTGGCCAGGGGGCAACTATGGCTACACCTTC
V gene: TRBV2; D gene: TRBD1; clone size: .; J gene: TRBJ1-1; CDR3 protein: CASRGGQGVGRTEAFF; CDR3 DNA: TGTGCCAGCAGGGGGGGACAGGGCGTAGGTAGGACTGAAGCTTTCTTT
V gene: TRBV14; D gene: .; clone size: once; J gene: TRBJ1-5; CDR3 protein: CASSLYTQPQHF; CDR3 DNA: TGTGCCAGCAGCCTCTATACTCAGCCCCAGCATTTT
V gene: TRBV11-2; D gene: .; clone size: .; J gene: TRBJ2-2; CDR3 protein: CASSSRTHSNTGELFF; CDR3 DNA: TGTGCCAGCAGCTCGCGGACACATTCGAACACCGGGGAGCTGTTTTTT
V gene: TRBV3-1/TRBV3-2; D gene: TRBD1; clone size: .; J gene: TRBJ1-1; CDR3 protein: CASRRQGAATEAFF; CDR3 DNA: TGTGCCAGCAGACGACAGGGGGCCGCGACTGAAGCTTTCTTT
V gene: TRBV24-1; D gene: .; clone size: .; J gene: TRBJ2-3; CDR3 protein: CATSPRGTDTQYF; CDR3 DNA: TGTGCCACCAGCCCCAGGGGCACAGATACGCAGTATTTT